This entry is about one T cell receptor beta chain. Its target is not known. The data derive from a study of beta chain features in type 1 diabetes. Germline V gene data show CDR1 as SGHRS and CDR2 as YFSETQ. This CDR3 has 16 amino acids. V gave up 4 bases and J gave up 0 bases, with 15 bases separating them. The isolated RNA, all of it, was reverse transcribed, so expressed TCRB transcripts were what got sequenced. Sequenced by immunoSEQ multiplex PCR; TCRdb stores in-frame clones only, minus some. Of 95,000 to 150,000 clones in the sample, over 15% were seen once. Study-level findings and limits: Moderate but significant shortening of TCRB CDR3s was recorded in all four CD4+ subsets from Type 1 diabetes patients. PCR might preferentially amplify shorter templates, equally in patients and controls.

Material: central memory CD4+ T cells from blood. The receptor was isolated from a man aged 25-45 years with type 1 diabetes. V is TRBV5-1 and J is TRBJ2-3; tentatively, D is TRBD2 (7 bases). The CDR3 DNA sequence: TGCGCCAGCAGCCCCGTCCGGGGGGCCAGCACAGATACGCAGTATTTT. Residues: CASSPVRGASTDTQYF. Based on the CDR3 plus reference TRBV5-1 and TRBJ2-3, the full variable domain is KAGVTQTPRYLIKTRGQQVTLSCSPISGHRSVSWYQQTPGQGLQFLFEYFSETQRNKGNFPGRFSGRQFSNSRSEMNVSTLELGDSALYLCASSPVRGASTDTQYFGPGTRLTVL.